This TCR beta chain is from a study of cytomegalovirus exposure and HLA in healthy donors. PCR involved 60 Vbeta and 13 Jbeta primers. The repertoire was sequenced with immunoSEQ multiplex PCR; TCRdb's copy has only in-frame clones and lacks some. The table counts about 160,000 clones; 1% to 1.5% lies in the top ten. The trim removed 11 bases at V and 6 bases at J, leaving 7 bases unmatched. This CDR3 is 12 amino acids long. Per germline, CDR1 ENHRY and CDR2 SYGVKD. The clonotype was recovered from a woman between 55 and 75 years old in good health and CMV-seronegative. The sequenced material came from PBMCs. The V gene is TRBV10-3, the J gene TRBJ2-1; 7 bases map to TRBD1. CDR3 DNA sequence: TGTGCCCCTCCCAGGGGGATCAATGAGCAGTTCTTC. It translates to CAPPRGINEQFF.